This entry lists 22 T cell receptor beta chains sequenced from one sample in a study of shared clonotypes between healthy human individuals. The naive CD8 population came from CD45RO-negative cells selected for CCR7, without terminally differentiated effector memory CD45RA+ cells. TCRdb's table, derived via immunoSEQ multiplex PCR, lists solely in-frame clones and lacks some. In the table there are around 1,900,000 clones, 93% of which are singletons. The source material was naive CD8+ T cells from PBMCs. All receptors derive from a man aged 18 to 35 in good health. Some clones in this sample may be carry-over from other donors' samples.

The chain employs TRBV4-1 and TRBJ2-1; D is undetermined. CDR3 length: 17 amino acids. Germline V gives CDR1 MGHRA, CDR2 YSYEKL. Trimming left V 0 bases short and J 1 base short, with 13 bases between. CDR3 DNA sequence: TGCGCCAGCAGCCAAGATGGTCAGGAGCCATCCTACAATGAGCAGTTCTTC. Encoded protein: CASSQDGQEPSYNEQFF.

This chain links TRBV4-2 with TRBJ2-3; 7 nucleotides align to TRBD2. Germline V lookup: CDR1 LGHNA, CDR2 YNFKEQ. The CDR3 sequence is 16 residues long. The J segment lost 1 base and the V segment lost 1 base, leaving 5 bases of the junction unmatched. The chain's CDR3 is CASSQGGGGGTDTQYF. CDR3 nucleotides: TGTGCCAGCAGCCAAGGTGGGGGAGGGGGCACAGATACGCAGTATTTT.

The chain joins TRBV2 to TRBJ2-1; 13 bases fit TRBD2. The CDR3 is 20 amino acids. The trim removed 6 bases at V and 3 bases at J, leaving 17 bases unmatched. Germline CDR1 is SNHLY and CDR2 is FYNNEI. The CDR3 reads CASRTPEGLAGTDVYNEQFF. Here the CDR3 DNA reads TGTGCCAGCAGAACCCCAGAGGGACTAGCGGGAACTGACGTCTACAATGAGCAGTTCTTC.

CDR3 bases: TGCGCCAGCAGCTTGTGGACAGGGGAGGGCACCGGGGAGCTGTTTTTT. This sequence encodes CASSLWTGEGTGELFF. The J gene is TRBJ2-2, the V gene TRBV5-1, with TRBD1 identical over 9 bases. Losses at the gene ends were 1 base for V and 4 bases for J; bases not matched to a gene: 5. The CDR3 loop spans 16 amino acids. CDR1 and CDR2 from the germline V gene are SGHRS and YFSETQ.

The chain recombines TRBV5-1 with TRBJ2-5, with 13 bases that match TRBD2. V lost 1 base and J lost 4; bases outside the gene matches: 7. This CDR3 has 17 residues. Germline V CDR1 and CDR2: SGHRS, YFSETQ. CDR3 nucleotide sequence: TGCGCCAGCAGCTTGACTAGCGGGAGGGCCATAAGAGAGACCCAGTACTTC. As protein: CASSLTSGRAIRETQYF.

The J gene is TRBJ2-7, the V gene TRBV9, with 10 bases aligning to TRBD1. This CDR3 has 17 amino acids. J gave up 2 bases and V 3 bases, and 11 bases lay outside the gene matches. Germline V gene lookup returns CDR1 SGDLS and CDR2 YYNGEE. The DNA of the CDR3 is TGTGCCAGCAGCGCCCAAAAGGCCGGGACAGGGGCCTACGAGCAGTACTTC. Its protein is CASSAQKAGTGAYEQYF.

This clone was counted once. The rearrangement uses TRBV11-2 and TRBJ2-7; TRBD2 matches at 14 bases. The CDR3 sequence is 17 residues long. Per germline, CDR1 SGHAT and CDR2 FQNNGV. Trimming took 3 bases from V and 3 from J; bases not matched to a gene: 7. As DNA, the CDR3 is TGTGCCAGCAGCTTGGGACTAGCGGGAGTCCGGGTCTACGAGCAGTACTTC. This gives the protein CASSLGLAGVRVYEQYF.

This chain joins TRBV27 and TRBJ2-3; unclear D gene. The CDR3 has 14 residues. CDR1 and CDR2 from the germline V gene are MNHEY and SMNVEV (reference sequence). V was trimmed by 6 bases and J by 0 bases, leaving 10 bases between them. CDR3 bases: TGTGCCAGCAGCATACAAGGTAGCACAGATACGCAGTATTTT. It is translated as CASSIQGSTDTQYF.

The gene calls are TRBV27 and TRBJ2-3; the match to TRBD2 covers 7 bases. The CDR3 consists of 16 residues. V shed 5 bases and J 2 bases; nucleotides not matched to a gene: 10. The germline V gene encodes CDR1 MNHEY and CDR2 SMNVEV (reference sequence). As DNA, the CDR3 is TGTGCCAGCAGTATAGGGGCTAGCGGATTCACAGATACGCAGTATTTT. It codes for CASSIGASGFTDTQYF.

The gene calls are TRBV4-3 and TRBJ2-2, with a possible D match to TRBD2 (6 bases). The germline V gene has CDR1 LGHNA and CDR2 YSLEER. V lost 1 base and J lost 1, with 16 bases in between. CDR3 length: 18 amino acids. The chain's CDR3 is CASSQGGVWRENTGELFF. The CDR3 bases are TGCGCCAGCAGCCAAGGGGGCGTGTGGCGGGAGAACACCGGGGAGCTGTTTTTT.

The CDR3 sequence: CASREGDSNQPQHF. The CDR3 nucleotides are TGTGCCAGCAGGGAGGGTGATAGCAATCAGCCCCAGCATTTT. The chain combines TRBV28 with TRBJ1-5; no clear D. Germline CDR1 reads MDHEN; CDR2 reads SYDVKM. There are 14 residues in the CDR3. V was trimmed by 6 bases and J by 0 bases, leaving 9 bases between them.

The V and J genes are TRBV7-8 and TRBJ2-7, with D possibly TRBD2 on 5 matching bases. There are 15 residues in the CDR3. The V and J ends lost 5 bases and 3 bases respectively, with 17 bases between them. Germline values: CDR1 SGHVS, CDR2 FQNEAQ. The CDR3 loop reads CASSGRSGSFYEQYF. In nucleotides, the CDR3 is TGTGCCAGCAGCGGACGCAGCGGATCATTCTACGAGCAGTACTTC.

The chain joins TRBV27 to TRBJ2-7; TRBD1 matches at 7 bases. Germline lookup yields CDR1 MNHEY and CDR2 SMNVEV (reference sequence). J lost 4 bases, V lost 5 bases, and 14 bases had no gene match. The length of the CDR3 is 16 residues. Written as DNA, the CDR3 is TGTGCCAGCAGTAAGATACTGGGACAGTACCAATACGAGCAGTACTTC. This gives the protein CASSKILGQYQYEQYF.

This rearrangement joins TRBV7-9 to TRBJ2-1; 8 bases line up with TRBD2. The CDR3 runs 16 residues. V dropped 0 bases and J dropped 0; count of bases not matched to a gene: 1. Germline V lookup: CDR1 SEHNR, CDR2 FQNEAQ (reference sequence). CDR3 loop: CASSLAGTSSYNEQFF. The CDR3, as DNA: TGTGCCAGCAGCTTAGCGGGGACTAGCTCCTACAATGAGCAGTTCTTC. The whole variable domain, filled in from reference TRBV7-9 and TRBJ2-1, reads DTGVSQNPRHKITKRGQNVTFRCDPISEHNRLYWYRQTLGQGPEFLTYFQNEAQLEKSRLLSDRFSAERPKGSFSTLEIQRTEQGDSAMYLCASSLAGTSSYNEQFFGPGTRLTVL.

Remarks on this clone: Other DNA sequences in the sample encode the same CDR3. V is TRBV7-9 and J is TRBJ2-5; TRBD1 agrees at 8 bases. Germline lookup yields CDR1 SEHNR and CDR2 FQNEAQ (reference sequence). This CDR3 contains 14 residues. The trim removed 4 bases at V and 2 bases at J, leaving 3 bases unmatched. CDR3 sequence: CASSSGTGQETQYF. In DNA form, the CDR3 reads TGTGCCAGCAGCTCCGGGACAGGTCAAGAGACCCAGTACTTC.

The chain carries TRBV7-2 and TRBJ2-7; D is uncertain. Between the trimmed V and J ends, which lost 1 base and 0 bases, there was a span of 4 bases. The CDR3 sequence is 13 residues long. The V gene's germline CDR1 is SGHTA and CDR2 FQGNSA. CDR3 nucleotide sequence: TGTGCCAGCAGCTTAGGGGTCTCCTACGAGCAGTACTTC. Protein sequence: CASSLGVSYEQYF.

J is TRBJ2-1 and V is TRBV5-1; 15 nucleotides agree with TRBD2. CDR1 is SGHRS, CDR2 YFSETQ, per germline. This CDR3 region has 14 residues. The V gene end was trimmed by 3 bases and the J gene end by 9 bases; junction bases not matched to a gene: 1. The CDR3 bases are TGCGCCAGCAGCTGGACTAGCGGGAGGGTTGAGCAGTTCTTC. This sequence encodes CASSWTSGRVEQFF.

This clone was counted a single time. The J gene is TRBJ2-5, the V gene TRBV7-9, with D perhaps matching TRBD1 (6 bases). Near its end, the DNA agrees better with TRBJ2-7, so the J call may be wrong. Germline values: CDR1 SEHNR, CDR2 FQNEAQ (reference sequence). This CDR3 has 12 amino acids. The DNA for the CDR3 is TGTGCCAGCAGCACACAGGGCTCCGAGCAGTACTTC. This codes for CASSTQGSEQYF.

Notes on this clone: Other DNA variants within this sample encode the same CDR3. The chain has TRBV28 and TRBJ1-3; perhaps TRBD1 as D (5 bases). The CDR3 has 15 amino acids. Per germline, CDR1 MDHEN and CDR2 SYDVKM. V was shortened by 2 bases and J by 0 bases, with 8 bases between the two germline ends. The CDR3 spells CASSLTGGSGNTIYF. CDR3 nucleotide sequence: TGTGCCAGCAGTTTAACCGGGGGCTCTGGAAACACCATATATTTT.

The chain links TRBV9 to TRBJ2-7; TRBD1 matches 8 bases. This CDR3 has 15 amino acids. Germline lookup yields CDR1 SGDLS and CDR2 YYNGEE. Losses at the gene ends were 2 bases for V and 5 bases for J; bases not matched to a gene: 9. CDR3 in DNA: TGTGCCAGCAGCGTTGAAACAGGGGGTAGGGACGAGCAGTACTTC. Translating it yields CASSVETGGRDEQYF.

The chain couples TRBV28 to TRBJ1-2, with D perhaps matching TRBD1 (5 bases). Germline loops: CDR1 MDHEN, CDR2 SYDVKM. The CDR3 extends over 18 amino acids. Between the trimmed V and J ends, which lost 1 base and 2 bases, there was a span of 20 bases. The CDR3 region has the DNA TGTGCCAGCAGTTTATTCCTCTCGGGGCCCGGGGACAACTATGGCTACACCTTC. Protein product: CASSLFLSGPGDNYGYTF.

This chain connects TRBV12-5 to TRBJ2-5; D uncertain. The tail of the sequence fits TRBJ2-7 better, so the J call may be wrong. The germline V gene has CDR1 LGHNT and CDR2 FRNRAP. This CDR3 region has 15 residues. CDR3 loop: CASGLWQLGTYEQYF. As DNA, the CDR3 is TGTGCTAGTGGTTTGTGGCAGTTAGGAACCTACGAGCAGTACTTC.